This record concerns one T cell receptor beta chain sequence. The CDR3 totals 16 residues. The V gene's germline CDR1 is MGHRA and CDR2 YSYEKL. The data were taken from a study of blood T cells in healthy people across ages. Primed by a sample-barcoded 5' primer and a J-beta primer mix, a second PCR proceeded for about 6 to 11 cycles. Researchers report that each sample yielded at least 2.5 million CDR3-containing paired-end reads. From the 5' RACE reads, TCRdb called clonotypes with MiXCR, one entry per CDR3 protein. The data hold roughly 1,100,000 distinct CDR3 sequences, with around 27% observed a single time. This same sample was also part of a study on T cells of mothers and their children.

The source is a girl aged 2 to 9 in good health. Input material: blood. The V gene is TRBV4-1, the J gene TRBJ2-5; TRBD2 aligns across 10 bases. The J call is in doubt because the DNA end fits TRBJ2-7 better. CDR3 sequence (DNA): TGCGCCAGCAGCCATCGGGAAGCGGGAGGGGTCCACGAGCAGTACTTC. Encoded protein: CASSHREAGGVHEQYF.